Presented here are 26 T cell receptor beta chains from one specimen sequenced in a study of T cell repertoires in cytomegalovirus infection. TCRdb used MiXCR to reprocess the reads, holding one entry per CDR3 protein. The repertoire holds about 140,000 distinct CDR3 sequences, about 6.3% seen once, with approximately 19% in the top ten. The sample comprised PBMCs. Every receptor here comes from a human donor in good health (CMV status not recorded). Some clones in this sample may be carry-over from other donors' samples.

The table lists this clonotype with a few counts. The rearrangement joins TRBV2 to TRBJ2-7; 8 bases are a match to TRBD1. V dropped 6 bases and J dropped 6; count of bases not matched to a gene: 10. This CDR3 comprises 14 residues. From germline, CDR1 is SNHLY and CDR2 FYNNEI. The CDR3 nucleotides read TGTGCCAGCAGAAGGGAGGACAGGGTAGGCGAGCAGTACTTC. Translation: CASRREDRVGEQYF.

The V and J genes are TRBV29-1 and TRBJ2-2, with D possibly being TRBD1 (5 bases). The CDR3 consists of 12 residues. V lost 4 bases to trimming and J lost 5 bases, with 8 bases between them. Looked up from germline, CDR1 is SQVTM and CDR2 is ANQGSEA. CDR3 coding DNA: TGCAGCGTTGCCAGGGTTACCGGGGAGCTGTTTTTT. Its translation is CSVARVTGELFF.

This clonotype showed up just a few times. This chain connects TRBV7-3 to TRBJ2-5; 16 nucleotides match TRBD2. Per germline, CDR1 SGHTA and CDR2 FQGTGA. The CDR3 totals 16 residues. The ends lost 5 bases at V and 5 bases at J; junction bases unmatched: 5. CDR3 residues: CASSGGLAGGQETQYF. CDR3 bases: TGTGCCAGCAGCGGGGGACTAGCGGGGGGGCAGGAGACCCAGTACTTC.

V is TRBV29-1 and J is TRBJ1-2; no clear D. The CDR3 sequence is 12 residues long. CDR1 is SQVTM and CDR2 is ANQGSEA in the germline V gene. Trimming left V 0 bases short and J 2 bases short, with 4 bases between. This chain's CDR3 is CSVEDKNYGYTF. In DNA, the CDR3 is TGCAGCGTTGAAGACAAGAACTATGGCTACACCTTC.

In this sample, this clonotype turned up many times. The CDR3 bases are TGTGCCAGCCTTTCGGGGGTGATAGGCGATACGCAGTATTTT. Translation: CASLSGVIGDTQYF. The rearrangement joins TRBV7-2 to TRBJ2-3, with D tentatively TRBD2 (6 bases). CDR1 SGHTA and CDR2 FQGNSA come from the germline V gene. CDR3 length equals 14 residues. V dropped 8 bases and J dropped 6 bases, with 18 bases sitting between them.

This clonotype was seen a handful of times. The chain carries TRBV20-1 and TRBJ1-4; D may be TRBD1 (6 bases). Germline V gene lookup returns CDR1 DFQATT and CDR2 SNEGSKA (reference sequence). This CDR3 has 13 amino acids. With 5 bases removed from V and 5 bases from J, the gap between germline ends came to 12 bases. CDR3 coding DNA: TGCAGTGCTGGAGGGGGTTCGAATGAAAAACTGTTTTTT. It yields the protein CSAGGGSNEKLFF.

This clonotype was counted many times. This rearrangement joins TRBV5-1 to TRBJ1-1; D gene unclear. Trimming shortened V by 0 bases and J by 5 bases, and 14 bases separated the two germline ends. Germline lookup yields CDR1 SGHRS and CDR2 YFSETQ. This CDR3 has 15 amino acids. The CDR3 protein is CASSLEGEVWTEAFF. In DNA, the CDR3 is TGCGCCAGCAGCTTGGAAGGCGAGGTTTGGACTGAAGCTTTCTTT. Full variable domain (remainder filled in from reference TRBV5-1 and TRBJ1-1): KAGVTQTPRYLIKTRGQQVTLSCSPISGHRSVSWYQQTPGQGLQFLFEYFSETQRNKGNFPGRFSGRQFSNSRSEMNVSTLELGDSALYLCASSLEGEVWTEAFFGQGTRLTVV.

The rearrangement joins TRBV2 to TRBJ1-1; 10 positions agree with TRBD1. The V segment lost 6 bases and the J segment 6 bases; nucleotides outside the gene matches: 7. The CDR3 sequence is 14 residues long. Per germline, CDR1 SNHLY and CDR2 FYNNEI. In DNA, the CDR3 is TGTGCCAGCAGAAGGACAGGGGGTTCGGCTGAAGCTTTCTTT. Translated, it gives CASRRTGGSAEAFF.

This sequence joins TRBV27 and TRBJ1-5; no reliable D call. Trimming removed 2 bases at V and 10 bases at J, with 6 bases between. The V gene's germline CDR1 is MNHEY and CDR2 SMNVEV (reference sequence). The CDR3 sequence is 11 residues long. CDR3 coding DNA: TGTGCCAGCAGTTTAGAAGGACCCCAGCATTTT. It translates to CASSLEGPQHF.

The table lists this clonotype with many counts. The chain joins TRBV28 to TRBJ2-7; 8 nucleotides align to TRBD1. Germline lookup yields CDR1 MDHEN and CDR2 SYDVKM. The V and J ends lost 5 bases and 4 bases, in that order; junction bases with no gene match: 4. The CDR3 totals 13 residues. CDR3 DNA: TGTGCCAGCAGTGGACAGGGCAGATACGAGCAGTACTTC. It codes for CASSGQGRYEQYF. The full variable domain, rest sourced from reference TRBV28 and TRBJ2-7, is DVKVTQSSRYLVKRTGEKVFLECVQDMDHENMFWYRQDPGLGLRLIYFSYDVKMKEKGDIPEGYSVSREKKERFSLILESASTNQTSMYLCASSGQGRYEQYFGPGTRLTVT.

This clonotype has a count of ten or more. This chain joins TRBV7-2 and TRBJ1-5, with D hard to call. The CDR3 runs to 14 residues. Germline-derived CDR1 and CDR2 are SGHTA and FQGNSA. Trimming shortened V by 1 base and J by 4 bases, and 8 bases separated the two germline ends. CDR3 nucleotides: TGTGCCAGCAGCTTAGGGCACTTTAATCAGCCCCAGCATTTT. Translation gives CASSLGHFNQPQHF.

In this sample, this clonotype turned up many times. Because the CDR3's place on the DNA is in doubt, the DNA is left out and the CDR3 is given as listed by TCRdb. CDR3 sequence reads: CASGLFGQGTATF. The chain links TRBV12-5 to TRBJ1-2; TRBD1 reflects the table's D call only, with no check against the DNA. The CDR3 spans 13 amino acids, including both terminal residues. CDR1 and CDR2 from the germline V gene are LGHNT and FRNRAP.

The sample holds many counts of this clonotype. This CDR3 reads CASSLQGALREKLFF. CDR3 coding DNA: TGTGCCAGCAGCCTTCAGGGGGCTTTGAGGGAAAAACTGTTTTTT. This chain joins TRBV12-3 or TRBV12-4 and TRBJ1-4, with TRBD1 matching over 8 bases. Losses at the gene ends were 6 bases for V and 8 bases for J; bases not matched to a gene: 11. The CDR3 extends over 15 amino acids.

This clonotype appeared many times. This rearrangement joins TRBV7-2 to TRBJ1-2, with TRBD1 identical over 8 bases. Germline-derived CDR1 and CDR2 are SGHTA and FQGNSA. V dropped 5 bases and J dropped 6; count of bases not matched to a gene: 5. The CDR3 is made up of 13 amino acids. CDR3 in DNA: TGTGCCAGCAGCCCGGACAGGGATGATGGCTACACCTTC. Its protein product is CASSPDRDDGYTF.

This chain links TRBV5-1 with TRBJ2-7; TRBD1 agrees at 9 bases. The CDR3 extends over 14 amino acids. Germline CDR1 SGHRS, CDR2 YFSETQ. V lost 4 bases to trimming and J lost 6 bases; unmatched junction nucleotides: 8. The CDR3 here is CASSRGQGGREQYF. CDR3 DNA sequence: TGCGCCAGCAGCAGGGGACAGGGAGGTCGCGAGCAGTACTTC.

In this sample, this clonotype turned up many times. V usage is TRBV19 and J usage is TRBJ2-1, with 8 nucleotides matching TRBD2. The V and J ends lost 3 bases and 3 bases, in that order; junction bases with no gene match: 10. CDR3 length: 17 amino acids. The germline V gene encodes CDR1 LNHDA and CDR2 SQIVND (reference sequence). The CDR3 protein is CASSIGGGTGNYNEQFF. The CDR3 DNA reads TGTGCCAGTAGTATCGGGGGGGGCACGGGTAACTACAATGAGCAGTTCTTC.

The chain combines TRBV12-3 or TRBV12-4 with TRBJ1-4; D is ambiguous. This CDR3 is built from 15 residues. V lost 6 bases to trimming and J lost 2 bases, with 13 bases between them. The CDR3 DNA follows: TGTGCCAGCAGCCCCGGTCAAAGGACTAATGAAAAACTGTTTTTT. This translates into CASSPGQRTNEKLFF.

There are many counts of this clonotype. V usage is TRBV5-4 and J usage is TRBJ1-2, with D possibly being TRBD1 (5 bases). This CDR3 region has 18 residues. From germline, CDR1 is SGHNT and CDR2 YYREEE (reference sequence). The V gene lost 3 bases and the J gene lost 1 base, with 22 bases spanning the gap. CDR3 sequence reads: CASSSVNFKGGDNYGYTF. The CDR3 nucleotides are TGTGCCAGCAGCTCGGTGAATTTCAAGGGAGGGGATAACTATGGCTACACCTTC.

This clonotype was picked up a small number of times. The CDR3 DNA sequence: TGTGCCAGCAGCCGCCGAGGCGGCCACTACTACAATGAGCAGTTCTTC. It yields the protein CASSRRGGHYYNEQFF. This chain links TRBV14 with TRBJ2-1; D unclear. V was clipped by 4 bases and J by 3 bases, with 16 bases between them. The germline V gene has CDR1 SGHDN and CDR2 FVKESK. The length of the CDR3 is 16 residues.

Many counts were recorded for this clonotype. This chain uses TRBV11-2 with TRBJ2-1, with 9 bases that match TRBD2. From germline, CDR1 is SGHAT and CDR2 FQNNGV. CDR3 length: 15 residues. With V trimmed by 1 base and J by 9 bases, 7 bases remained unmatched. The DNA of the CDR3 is TGTGCCAGCAGCTTAGGGCTCGCGGGGGGGTTTGAGCAGTTCTTC. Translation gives CASSLGLAGGFEQFF.

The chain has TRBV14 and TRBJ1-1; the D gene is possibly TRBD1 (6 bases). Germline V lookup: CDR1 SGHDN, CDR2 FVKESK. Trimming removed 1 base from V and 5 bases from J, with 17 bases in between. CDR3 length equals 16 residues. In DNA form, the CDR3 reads TGTGCCAGCAGCCAAGCCAAACAGGGAAGCAGAACTGAAGCTTTCTTT. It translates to CASSQAKQGSRTEAFF.

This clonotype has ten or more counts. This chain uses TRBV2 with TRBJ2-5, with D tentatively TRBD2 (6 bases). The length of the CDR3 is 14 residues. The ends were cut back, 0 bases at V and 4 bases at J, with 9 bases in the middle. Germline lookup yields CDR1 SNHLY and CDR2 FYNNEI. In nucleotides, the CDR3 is TGTGCCAGCAGTGAAGCGCGGGGTCGAGAGACCCAGTACTTC. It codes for CASSEARGRETQYF.

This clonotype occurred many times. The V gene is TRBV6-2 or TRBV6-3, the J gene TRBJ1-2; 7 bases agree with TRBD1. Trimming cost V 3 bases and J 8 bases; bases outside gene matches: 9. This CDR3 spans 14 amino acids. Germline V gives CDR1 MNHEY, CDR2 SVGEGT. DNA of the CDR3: TGTGCCAGCAGTTATCACCCGACAGGGAGCGGCTACACCTTC. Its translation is CASSYHPTGSGYTF.

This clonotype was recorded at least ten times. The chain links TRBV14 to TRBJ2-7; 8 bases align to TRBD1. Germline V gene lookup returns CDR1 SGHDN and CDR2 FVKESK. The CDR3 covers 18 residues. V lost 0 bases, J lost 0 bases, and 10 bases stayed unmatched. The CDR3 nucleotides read TGTGCCAGCAGCCAAGATCGGGCAGGGGGCCCCAGCTCCTACGAGCAGTACTTC. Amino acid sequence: CASSQDRAGGPSSYEQYF. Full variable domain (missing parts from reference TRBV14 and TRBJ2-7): EAGVTQFPSHSVIEKGQTVTLRCDPISGHDNLYWYRRVMGKEIKFLLHFVKESKQDESGMPNNRFLAERTGGTYSTLKVQPAELEDSGVYFCASSQDRAGGPSSYEQYFGPGTRLTVT.

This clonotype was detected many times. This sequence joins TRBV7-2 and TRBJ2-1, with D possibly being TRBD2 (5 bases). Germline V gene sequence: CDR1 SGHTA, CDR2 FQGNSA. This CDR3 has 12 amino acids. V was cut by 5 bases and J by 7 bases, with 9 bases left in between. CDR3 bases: TGTGCCAGCAGCAGAACTAGGAATGAGCAGTTCTTC. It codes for CASSRTRNEQFF.

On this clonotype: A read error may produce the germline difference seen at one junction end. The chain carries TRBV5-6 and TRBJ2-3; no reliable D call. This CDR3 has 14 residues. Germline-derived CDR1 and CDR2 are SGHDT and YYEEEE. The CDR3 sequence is CASSPAVHTDTQSF. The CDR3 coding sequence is TGTGCCAGCAGCCCAGCAGTTCATACAGATACGCAGTCTTTT.